This T cell receptor beta chain was obtained from a study of Ad26.COV2.S vaccination and SARS-CoV-2 variants. Study results and caveats: Considerable breadth of spike-specific CD8+ and CD4+ T cell responses has reportedly been documented following vaccination. Quantification of TCR breadth and depth may have yielded underestimates of total T cell responses. The placebo group had lower spike-specific TCR breadth than the vaccine recipients did. Researchers reported similar non-spike TCR breadth in vaccine and placebo recipients.

This clone is a singleton in its sample. Antigen specificity is unknown. Only in-frame clones appear in the TCRdb table, and some are missing; sequencing was by immunoSEQ multiplex PCR. The repertoire holds about 180,000 clones, with roughly 85% as singletons. The CDR3 has 16 amino acids. V dropped 0 bases and J dropped 4 bases, with 15 bases sitting between them. The germline V gene has CDR1 LNHNV and CDR2 YYDKDF (reference sequence). The genes are TRBV15 and TRBJ2-5; D might be TRBD2 (6 bases). This specimen consisted of peripheral blood, obtained after recovery from COVID-19. The sequence was obtained from a human donor who had recovered from COVID-19. DNA for the CDR3: TGTGCCACCAGCAGAGATCCAGGCGGAGGGTTAGAGACCCAGTACTTC. It encodes CATSRDPGGGLETQYF. The full variable domain, rest sourced from reference TRBV15 and TRBJ2-5, is DAMVIQNPRYQVTQFGKPVTLSCSQTLNHNVMYWYQQKSSQAPKLLFHYYDKDFNNEADTPDNFQSRRPNTSFCFLDIRSPGLGDTAMYLCATSRDPGGGLETQYFGPGTRLLVL.